This T cell receptor (beta chain) was profiled in a study of cytomegalovirus exposure and HLA in healthy donors. Primers: 60 Vbeta forward and 13 Jbeta reverse. Assay used: immunoSEQ multiplex PCR; TCRdb lists only in-frame clones, some missing. The top ten clones hold approximately 2% of a sample with around 150,000 clones, approximately 78% of them seen once. At least ten counts were recorded for this clone. Antigen unknown. Study-wide results and limits: V- and J-gene trimming of TCR beta was linked (in a later analysis) to a missense DCLRE1C variant. The likely explanation for a cluster of highly shared sequence variants was sequencing artifact. In a later analysis, compared with equally common non-associated chains, HLA-associated beta chains were more expanded.

V lost 6 bases to trimming and J lost 0 bases, with 20 bases between them. Germline lookup yields CDR1 MDHEN and CDR2 SYDVKM. The CDR3 runs to 18 residues. The origin of this receptor is a woman between 18 and 29 years old in good health and CMV-seronegative. Sequences were obtained from PBMCs. The chain links TRBV28 to TRBJ1-4, with TRBD1 as a possible D gene (6 bases). The CDR3, as DNA: TGTGCCAGCAGCCCATCAAGGGACATTCGAGCAACTAATGAAAAACTGTTTTTT. Translating gives CASSPSRDIRATNEKLFF.